A single TCR beta chain is shown here with its context. This sample is part of a study of T cell clonotyping in hematopoietic cell transplantation. Profiled with immunoSEQ multiplex PCR; TCRdb holds only in-frame clones, not every one. The sample contains around 28,000 clones, roughly 84% of which appear only once. Time point specified: recipient sample about 28 days before transplant, after cytoreduction. From germline, CDR1 is ENHRY and CDR2 SYGVKD. This CDR3 region has 16 residues. After removal of 4 bases from V and 2 bases from J, the junction contained 7 bases not matched to a gene. This sequence joins TRBV10-3 and TRBJ1-2, with 10 bases aligning to TRBD1. The input for sequencing was peripheral blood mononuclear cells, taken before stem cell transplant. This TCR came from a middle-aged man with acute myeloid leukemia. Some clones in this sample may be carry-over from other donors' samples. DNA of the CDR3: TGTGCCATCAGTGGGCCTTGGACAGGGGGAAACTATGGCTACACCTTC. Its translation is CAISGPWTGGNYGYTF.